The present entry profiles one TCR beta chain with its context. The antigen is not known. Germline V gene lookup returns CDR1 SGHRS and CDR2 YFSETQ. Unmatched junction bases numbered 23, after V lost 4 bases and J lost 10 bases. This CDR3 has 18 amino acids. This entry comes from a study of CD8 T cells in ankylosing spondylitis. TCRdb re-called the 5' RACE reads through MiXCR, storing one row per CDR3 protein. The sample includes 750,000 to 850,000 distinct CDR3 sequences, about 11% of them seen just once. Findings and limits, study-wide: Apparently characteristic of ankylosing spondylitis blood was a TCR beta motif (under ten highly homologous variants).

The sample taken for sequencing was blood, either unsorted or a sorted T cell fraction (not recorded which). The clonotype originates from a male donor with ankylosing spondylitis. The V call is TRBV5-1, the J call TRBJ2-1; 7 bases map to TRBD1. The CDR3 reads CASSHTNTTGALVVEQFF. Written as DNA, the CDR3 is TGCGCCAGCAGCCACACGAACACCACAGGGGCCCTGGTCGTCGAGCAGTTCTTC.